Listed below are T cell receptor beta chains from one sample, sequenced in a study of blood T cell repertoires in COVID-19. Data came from immunoSEQ multiplex PCR; TCRdb stores just in-frame clones and leaves some out. The sample yields around 310,000 clones, roughly 86% seen once. The source material was PBMCs or T cells enriched from blood (not recorded which). Source of these receptors: a woman aged 25 to 45 who had recovered from COVID-19. CDR3s include the opening cysteine and the closing phenylalanine or tryptophan. The D gene is left open where the match is weak. Only some rows state a clone size, as once, few, many or a class for expanded clones.

v_call: TRBV7-9
clone_size: .
cdr3_length: 12
d_call: .
j_call: TRBJ1-5
cdr3_nt: TGTGCCAGCAGCTCAATGAATCAGCCCCAGCATTTT
cdr3_aa: CASSSMNQPQHF

v_call: TRBV19
clone_size: .
cdr3_length: 13
d_call: .
j_call: TRBJ2-7
cdr3_nt: TGTGCCAGTAGTCCATCGGTAGTCTACGAGCAGTACTTC
cdr3_aa: CASSPSVVYEQYF

v_call: TRBV20-1
clone_size: .
cdr3_length: 15
d_call: .
j_call: TRBJ1-2
cdr3_nt: TGCAGTGCTAGTACGGGACTTCTACCCCACTATGGCTACACCTTC
cdr3_aa: CSASTGLLPHYGYTF

v_call: TRBV28
clone_size: .
cdr3_length: 14
d_call: TRBD2
j_call: TRBJ2-1
cdr3_nt: TGTGCCAGCAGCCTGGGACTAGCGGGCCCCGAGCAGTTCTTC
cdr3_aa: CASSLGLAGPEQFF

v_call: TRBV27
clone_size: once
cdr3_length: 16
d_call: TRBD2
j_call: TRBJ2-1
cdr3_nt: TGTGCCAGCAGCCGAGGGGCTAGCGGGAGTTACAATGAGCAGTTCTTC
cdr3_aa: CASSRGASGSYNEQFF

v_call: TRBV2
clone_size: .
cdr3_length: 14
d_call: TRBD1
j_call: TRBJ1-3
cdr3_nt: TGTGCCAGCAGTCGGACAGGGCAGGGAAACACCATATATTTT
cdr3_aa: CASSRTGQGNTIYF

v_call: TRBV4-1
clone_size: few
cdr3_length: 14
d_call: .
j_call: TRBJ2-7
cdr3_nt: TGCGCCAGCAGCCAAGATGCTAACTCCTACGAGCAGTACTTC
cdr3_aa: CASSQDANSYEQYF

v_call: TRBV7-2
clone_size: .
cdr3_length: 15
d_call: TRBD1
j_call: TRBJ2-7
cdr3_nt: TGTGCCAGCAGCTTAATGCCGGGACAGCCCTGGGAGCAGTACTTC
cdr3_aa: CASSLMPGQPWEQYF

v_call: TRBV18
clone_size: once
cdr3_length: 19
d_call: .
j_call: TRBJ2-1
cdr3_nt: TGTGCCAGCTCACCAATCACTGGAGGGTTAGGCTTATCCTACAATGAGCAGTTCTTC
cdr3_aa: CASSPITGGLGLSYNEQFF

v_call: TRBV2
clone_size: .
cdr3_length: 14
d_call: .
j_call: TRBJ2-3
cdr3_nt: TGTGCCAGCGACTCGGGGAAGTTTGGAGATACGCAGTATTTT
cdr3_aa: CASDSGKFGDTQYF

v_call: TRBV11-2
clone_size: .
cdr3_length: 17
d_call: .
j_call: TRBJ1-2
cdr3_nt: TGTGCCAGCAGCTGCAAAAGCCCAGGGAAGGGAAACTATGGCTACACCTTC
cdr3_aa: CASSCKSPGKGNYGYTF

v_call: TRBV28
clone_size: once
cdr3_length: 13
d_call: .
j_call: TRBJ1-3
cdr3_nt: TGTGCCAGCAGTTTTGGGCCTGGAAACACCATATATTTT
cdr3_aa: CASSFGPGNTIYF

v_call: TRBV27
clone_size: .
cdr3_length: 15
d_call: .
j_call: TRBJ2-7
cdr3_nt: TGTGCCAGCAGTTTATCGGGGGGAGCGTCCTACGAGCAGTACTTC
cdr3_aa: CASSLSGGASYEQYF

v_call: TRBV5-4
clone_size: .
cdr3_length: 15
d_call: .
j_call: TRBJ1-2
cdr3_nt: TGTGCCAGCAGCTTGGCGGGGGGCGCGTCCTATGGCTACACCTTC
cdr3_aa: CASSLAGGASYGYTF

v_call: TRBV7-6
clone_size: .
cdr3_length: 16
d_call: .
j_call: TRBJ1-2
cdr3_nt: TGTGCCAGCAGTCCGTTGCAGGGGTATACCAGAAATGGCTACACCTTC
cdr3_aa: CASSPLQGYTRNGYTF

v_call: TRBV6-2/TRBV6-3
clone_size: .
cdr3_length: 14
d_call: .
j_call: TRBJ2-6
cdr3_nt: TGTGCCAGCAGCCCCGTTTCTGGGGCCAACGTCCTGACTTTC
cdr3_aa: CASSPVSGANVLTF

v_call: TRBV28
clone_size: once
cdr3_length: 19
d_call: TRBD2
j_call: TRBJ2-3
cdr3_nt: TGTGCCAGCAGCTCTAGAGCTAGCGGGAGGGCCCTCAGAACAGATACGCAGTATTTT
cdr3_aa: CASSSRASGRALRTDTQYF

v_call: TRBV18
clone_size: .
cdr3_length: 16
d_call: .
j_call: TRBJ1-1
cdr3_nt: TGTGCCAGCTCACCTGTCTTGTTCGGGGGTGGGACTGAAGCTTTCTTT
cdr3_aa: CASSPVLFGGGTEAFF

v_call: TRBV13
clone_size: .
cdr3_length: 13
d_call: .
j_call: TRBJ2-2
cdr3_nt: TGTGCCAGCAGCTTAGGCTATCTCGGGGAGCTGTTTTTT
cdr3_aa: CASSLGYLGELFF

v_call: TRBV5-1
clone_size: .
cdr3_length: 17
d_call: TRBD1
j_call: TRBJ1-4
cdr3_nt: TGCGCCAGCAGCCTGGGACAGGGGGCGCCCGGCGATGAAAAACTGTTTTTT
cdr3_aa: CASSLGQGAPGDEKLFF

v_call: TRBV18
clone_size: few
cdr3_length: 14
d_call: .
j_call: TRBJ1-6
cdr3_nt: TGTGCCAGCTCACCGGGCCCGGAAGGCTCACCCCTCCACTTT
cdr3_aa: CASSPGPEGSPLHF

v_call: TRBV5-1
clone_size: .
cdr3_length: 14
d_call: .
j_call: TRBJ2-5
cdr3_nt: TGCGCCAGCAGCGCGGTGGCAGGGCAAGAGACCCAGTACTTC
cdr3_aa: CASSAVAGQETQYF

v_call: TRBV6-5
clone_size: once
cdr3_length: 15
d_call: .
j_call: TRBJ1-2
cdr3_nt: TGTGCCAGCAGTTACTCGACAAACGGACAATATGGCTACACCTTC
cdr3_aa: CASSYSTNGQYGYTF

v_call: TRBV18
clone_size: .
cdr3_length: 17
d_call: TRBD2
j_call: TRBJ2-5
cdr3_nt: TGTGCCAGCTCACCCTTCGGGACTAGCGGCCAAGTAGAGACCCAGTACTTC
cdr3_aa: CASSPFGTSGQVETQYF

v_call: TRBV30
clone_size: .
cdr3_length: 12
d_call: .
j_call: TRBJ2-1
cdr3_nt: TGTGCCTGGAGCGCTCAGGGTATCGGGCAGTTCTTC
cdr3_aa: CAWSAQGIGQFF

v_call: TRBV7-9
clone_size: .
cdr3_length: 17
d_call: TRBD2
j_call: TRBJ2-1
cdr3_nt: TGTGCCAGCAGCAGAAATCCAAGCGGGATCTTGGGGAATGAGCAGTTCTTC
cdr3_aa: CASSRNPSGILGNEQFF

v_call: TRBV15
clone_size: .
cdr3_length: 13
d_call: .
j_call: TRBJ2-7
cdr3_nt: TGTGCCACCAGCAGGCAAAGACTGTACGAGCAGTACTTC
cdr3_aa: CATSRQRLYEQYF

v_call: TRBV28
clone_size: .
cdr3_length: 14
d_call: .
j_call: TRBJ2-7
cdr3_nt: TGTGCCAGCAGTTTAAACGGGTTCTTCTACGAGCAGTACTTC
cdr3_aa: CASSLNGFFYEQYF

v_call: TRBV19
clone_size: .
cdr3_length: 20
d_call: .
j_call: TRBJ1-3
cdr3_nt: TGTGCCAGTAGGGTACGGTACCGGAAGGGACAACCGCACTCTGGAAACACCATATATTTT
cdr3_aa: CASRVRYRKGQPHSGNTIYF

v_call: TRBV6-2/TRBV6-3
clone_size: once
cdr3_length: 14
d_call: .
j_call: TRBJ2-2
cdr3_nt: TGTGCCAGCAGTCTCTCCAGGGGAGCCGGGGAGCTGTTTTTT
cdr3_aa: CASSLSRGAGELFF

v_call: TRBV28
clone_size: .
cdr3_length: 14
d_call: .
j_call: TRBJ2-3
cdr3_nt: TGTGCCAGCAGTTTATGGGGGGGGCAGTATACGCAGTATTTT
cdr3_aa: CASSLWGGQYTQYF

v_call: TRBV7-9
clone_size: .
cdr3_length: 10
d_call: .
j_call: TRBJ1-1
cdr3_nt: TGTGCCAGCAACCCAGGGGAAGCTTTCTTT
cdr3_aa: CASNPGEAFF

v_call: TRBV2
clone_size: few
cdr3_length: 13
d_call: TRBD1
j_call: TRBJ1-6
cdr3_nt: TGTGCCAGCGGGACAGGTCCATATTCACCCCTCCACTTT
cdr3_aa: CASGTGPYSPLHF

v_call: TRBV7-2
clone_size: .
cdr3_length: 15
d_call: .
j_call: TRBJ2-1
cdr3_nt: TGTGCCAGCAGCTCCCAATCTAGTATTTACAATGAGCAGTTCTTC
cdr3_aa: CASSSQSSIYNEQFF

v_call: TRBV5-1
clone_size: .
cdr3_length: 13
d_call: TRBD1
j_call: TRBJ2-1
cdr3_nt: TGCGCCAGCAGCTCGACAGGGAGAGGTGAGCAGTTCTTC
cdr3_aa: CASSSTGRGEQFF

v_call: TRBV20-1
clone_size: .
cdr3_length: 10
d_call: TRBD2
j_call: TRBJ2-7
cdr3_nt: TGCAGTGATAGCGGGGGCGAGCAGTACTTC
cdr3_aa: CSDSGGEQYF

v_call: TRBV27
clone_size: .
cdr3_length: 14
d_call: .
j_call: TRBJ1-1
cdr3_nt: TGTGCCAGCTTCCGGGGGGCGCCGACAACTGAAGCTTTCTTT
cdr3_aa: CASFRGAPTTEAFF

v_call: TRBV11-3
clone_size: .
cdr3_length: 14
d_call: .
j_call: TRBJ2-2
cdr3_nt: TGTGCCAGCAGCTACGGACAGAACACCGGGGAGCTGTTTTTT
cdr3_aa: CASSYGQNTGELFF

v_call: TRBV27
clone_size: once
cdr3_length: 16
d_call: .
j_call: TRBJ2-1
cdr3_nt: TGTGCCAGCAGTTCACCTTTTGCGGGTTTATACAATGAGCAGTTCTTC
cdr3_aa: CASSSPFAGLYNEQFF

v_call: TRBV9
clone_size: .
cdr3_length: 12
d_call: TRBD1
j_call: TRBJ1-1
cdr3_nt: TGTGCCAGTACAGGGGGCTCGGCTGAAGCTTTCTTT
cdr3_aa: CASTGGSAEAFF

v_call: TRBV29-1
clone_size: .
cdr3_length: 13
d_call: .
j_call: TRBJ2-6
cdr3_nt: TGCAGCGTTGTTAGCTCTGGGGCCAACGTCCTGACTTTC
cdr3_aa: CSVVSSGANVLTF

v_call: TRBV6-5
clone_size: .
cdr3_length: 16
d_call: TRBD2
j_call: TRBJ2-2
cdr3_nt: TGTGCCAGCAGTTACCTAGCGGGAATGGACACCGGGGAGCTGTTTTTT
cdr3_aa: CASSYLAGMDTGELFF

v_call: TRBV25-1
clone_size: .
cdr3_length: 14
d_call: TRBD1
j_call: TRBJ1-1
cdr3_nt: TGTGCCAGCAGCAAACTTACAGGGGACACTGAAGCTTTCTTT
cdr3_aa: CASSKLTGDTEAFF

v_call: TRBV6-5
clone_size: few
cdr3_length: 11
d_call: TRBD1
j_call: TRBJ1-1
cdr3_nt: TGTGCCAGCAGCCGTGACAGGGAGGCTTTCTTT
cdr3_aa: CASSRDREAFF

v_call: TRBV5-6
clone_size: .
cdr3_length: 17
d_call: TRBD2
j_call: TRBJ2-1
cdr3_nt: TGTGCCAGCAGCGGACTAGCGGGAGAGACCTCCTACAATGAGCAGTTCTTC
cdr3_aa: CASSGLAGETSYNEQFF

v_call: TRBV3-1/TRBV3-2
clone_size: .
cdr3_length: 15
d_call: .
j_call: TRBJ1-4
cdr3_nt: TGTGCCAGCTCCCTAAGGGGGTTAAAAGGTGAAAAACTGTTTTTT
cdr3_aa: CASSLRGLKGEKLFF

v_call: TRBV6-5
clone_size: .
cdr3_length: 15
d_call: .
j_call: TRBJ1-1
cdr3_nt: TGTGCCAGCAGTTACGTATCCGGGGGGAACACTGAAGCTTTCTTT
cdr3_aa: CASSYVSGGNTEAFF

v_call: TRBV6-4
clone_size: few
cdr3_length: 16
d_call: TRBD2
j_call: TRBJ2-2
cdr3_nt: TGTGCCAGCAGTGACTCGGGTAGCGGGACCATCGGGGAGCTGTTTTTT
cdr3_aa: CASSDSGSGTIGELFF

v_call: TRBV5-6
clone_size: .
cdr3_length: 14
d_call: .
j_call: TRBJ1-2
cdr3_nt: TGTGCCAGCAGCCCGTCAAGACAGGAATATGGCTACACCTTC
cdr3_aa: CASSPSRQEYGYTF

v_call: TRBV6-5
clone_size: .
cdr3_length: 15
d_call: .
j_call: TRBJ1-2
cdr3_nt: TGTGCCAGCAGAGCTGCTCGGGGGGTCTCTCATGGCTACACCTTC
cdr3_aa: CASRAARGVSHGYTF

v_call: TRBV28
clone_size: .
cdr3_length: 15
d_call: TRBD2
j_call: TRBJ2-3
cdr3_nt: TGTGCCAGCAGTTCTCAGCGGGAACCCACAGATACGCAGTATTTT
cdr3_aa: CASSSQREPTDTQYF

v_call: TRBV5-5
clone_size: .
cdr3_length: 16
d_call: TRBD1
j_call: TRBJ2-2
cdr3_nt: TGTGCCAGCACCGGGATCAGGGGGAGTCGGATCGGGGAGCTGTTTTTT
cdr3_aa: CASTGIRGSRIGELFF

v_call: TRBV13
clone_size: .
cdr3_length: 16
d_call: .
j_call: TRBJ2-7
cdr3_nt: TGTGCCAGCAGCCTAAGCGGACTGGATAGCTCCTACGAGCAGTACTTC
cdr3_aa: CASSLSGLDSSYEQYF

v_call: TRBV6-5
clone_size: .
cdr3_length: 13
d_call: TRBD1
j_call: TRBJ2-7
cdr3_nt: TGTGCCAACGAACGACAGGGGTCGGGCGAGCAGTACTTC
cdr3_aa: CANERQGSGEQYF

v_call: TRBV27
clone_size: .
cdr3_length: 14
d_call: .
j_call: TRBJ1-6
cdr3_nt: TGTGCCAGCAGTTGGCGGTCCCCTAATTCACCCCTCCACTTT
cdr3_aa: CASSWRSPNSPLHF

v_call: TRBV14
clone_size: .
cdr3_length: 16
d_call: TRBD1
j_call: TRBJ1-4
cdr3_nt: TGTGCCAGCAGCCAAGATCAGACAGGGCGAGGCGAAAAACTGTTTTTT
cdr3_aa: CASSQDQTGRGEKLFF